This is a list of T cell receptor beta chains from one sample in a study of blood T cell repertoires in COVID-19. This table comes from immunoSEQ multiplex PCR, and its TCRdb copy is limited to in-frame clones, with some not included. The sample lists some 220,000 clones, around 80% occurring once. What was sequenced was peripheral blood. Source of these receptors: a woman between 65 and 79 years old with acute or convalescent COVID-19. The CDR3 runs from the conserved cysteine through the conserved F or W. D genes are given only for firm matches. Part of the rows lack a size; the others show once, few, many or a class for expanded clones.

j_call: TRBJ2-2; clone_size: .; v_call: TRBV5-1; d_call: .; cdr3_aa: CASSPLAPNTGELFF; cdr3_nt: TGCGCCAGCAGCCCCCTAGCCCCGAACACCGGGGAGCTGTTTTTT
j_call: TRBJ2-7; clone_size: .; v_call: TRBV15; d_call: .; cdr3_aa: CATSSPSTGYEQYF; cdr3_nt: TGTGCCACCAGCAGTCCCTCGACGGGCTACGAGCAGTACTTC
j_call: TRBJ2-7; clone_size: many; v_call: TRBV5-1; d_call: TRBD2; cdr3_aa: CASSFLAGGNNYEQYF; cdr3_nt: TGCGCCAGCAGCTTCTTAGCGGGGGGCAACAACTACGAGCAGTACTTC
j_call: TRBJ2-4; clone_size: .; v_call: TRBV19; d_call: .; cdr3_aa: CASSEGRGDKNIQYF; cdr3_nt: TGTGCCAGTAGTGAAGGGAGAGGTGACAAAAACATTCAGTACTTC
j_call: TRBJ2-7; clone_size: .; v_call: TRBV10-1; d_call: TRBD2; cdr3_aa: CASSAGLAGADEQYF; cdr3_nt: TGCGCCAGCAGTGCGGGACTAGCGGGGGCCGACGAGCAGTACTTC
j_call: TRBJ1-2; clone_size: once; v_call: TRBV20-1; d_call: .; cdr3_aa: CSASSGFGYTF; cdr3_nt: TGCAGTGCAAGCTCGGGTTTTGGCTACACCTTC
j_call: TRBJ2-2; clone_size: .; v_call: TRBV13; d_call: .; cdr3_aa: CASSRRSPHNTGELFF; cdr3_nt: TGTGCCAGCAGCCGGAGGTCACCTCACAACACCGGGGAGCTGTTTTTT
j_call: TRBJ1-6; clone_size: few; v_call: TRBV9; d_call: TRBD1; cdr3_aa: CASSVSGGLKNSPLHF; cdr3_nt: TGTGCCAGCAGCGTATCAGGGGGATTAAAAAATTCACCCCTCCACTTT
j_call: TRBJ1-4; clone_size: .; v_call: TRBV7-9; d_call: .; cdr3_aa: CASSLRGSGDGEKLFF; cdr3_nt: TGTGCCAGCAGCTTAAGGGGGTCCGGGGACGGTGAAAAACTGTTTTTT
j_call: TRBJ2-2; clone_size: once; v_call: TRBV27; d_call: TRBD2; cdr3_aa: CASSPWAGGRTGELFF; cdr3_nt: TGTGCCAGCAGTCCTTGGGCGGGGGGTAGGACCGGGGAGCTGTTTTTT
j_call: TRBJ2-2; clone_size: .; v_call: TRBV7-3; d_call: .; cdr3_aa: CASSLAGKGTGELFF; cdr3_nt: TGTGCCAGCAGCTTAGCCGGGAAGGGTACCGGGGAGCTGTTTTTT
j_call: TRBJ2-3; clone_size: .; v_call: TRBV6-5; d_call: .; cdr3_aa: CASSYSGGTPTDTQYF; cdr3_nt: TGTGCCAGCAGTTACTCGGGCGGGACGCCCACAGATACGCAGTATTTT
j_call: TRBJ2-7; clone_size: .; v_call: TRBV5-6; d_call: TRBD1; cdr3_aa: CASSWGQGYEQYF; cdr3_nt: TGTGCCAGCAGCTGGGGACAGGGTTACGAGCAGTACTTC
j_call: TRBJ2-1; clone_size: .; v_call: TRBV11-2; d_call: .; cdr3_aa: CASSLGIEVWDEQFF; cdr3_nt: TGTGCCAGCAGCTTAGGAATCGAGGTGTGGGATGAGCAGTTCTTC
j_call: TRBJ2-1; clone_size: .; v_call: TRBV27; d_call: .; cdr3_aa: CASSPQGHEQFF; cdr3_nt: TGTGCCAGCAGTCCTCAGGGGCATGAGCAGTTCTTC
j_call: TRBJ2-2; clone_size: .; v_call: TRBV4-2; d_call: .; cdr3_aa: CASSQVSRVNTGELFF; cdr3_nt: TGTGCCAGCAGCCAAGTTAGCCGGGTCAACACCGGGGAGCTGTTTTTT
j_call: TRBJ2-1; clone_size: .; v_call: TRBV10-1; d_call: .; cdr3_aa: CASSSGDWTDNEQFF; cdr3_nt: TGCGCCAGCAGCTCCGGGGACTGGACCGACAATGAGCAGTTCTTC
j_call: TRBJ1-6; clone_size: .; v_call: TRBV10-3; d_call: .; cdr3_aa: CAISESTVQNSPLHF; cdr3_nt: TGTGCCATCAGTGAGTCGACAGTTCAAAATTCACCCCTCCACTTT
j_call: TRBJ2-3; clone_size: .; v_call: TRBV7-2; d_call: TRBD2; cdr3_aa: CASSLGTSGGTDTQYF; cdr3_nt: TGTGCCAGCAGCTTAGGGACTAGCGGGGGAACAGATACGCAGTATTTT
j_call: TRBJ1-3; clone_size: .; v_call: TRBV5-5; d_call: .; cdr3_aa: CASSLGSSFSGNTIYF; cdr3_nt: TGTGCCAGCAGCTTGGGGTCCAGTTTCTCTGGAAACACCATATATTTT
j_call: TRBJ2-1; clone_size: few; v_call: TRBV7-2; d_call: TRBD1; cdr3_aa: CASSSQGAQRNEQFF; cdr3_nt: TGTGCCAGCAGCTCACAGGGGGCGCAACGCAATGAGCAGTTCTTC
j_call: TRBJ1-1; clone_size: .; v_call: TRBV7-8; d_call: .; cdr3_aa: CASSLGGPGLF; cdr3_nt: TGTGCCAGCAGCTTAGGGGGCCCCGGACTATTT
j_call: TRBJ1-4; clone_size: .; v_call: TRBV5-5; d_call: TRBD1; cdr3_aa: CASSLGQGAVDEKLFF; cdr3_nt: TGTGCCAGCAGCTTGGGACAGGGGGCGGTGGATGAAAAACTGTTTTTT
j_call: TRBJ1-1; clone_size: .; v_call: TRBV5-6; d_call: .; cdr3_aa: CASSPLARLNTEAFF; cdr3_nt: TGTGCCAGCAGCCCCCTTGCGAGGCTGAACACTGAAGCTTTCTTT
j_call: TRBJ2-3; clone_size: .; v_call: TRBV7-9; d_call: TRBD2; cdr3_aa: CASSPLAGGPADTQYF; cdr3_nt: TGTGCCAGCAGCCCACTAGCGGGGGGCCCCGCAGATACGCAGTATTTT
j_call: TRBJ1-1; clone_size: .; v_call: TRBV19; d_call: .; cdr3_aa: CASSMAEYTEAFF; cdr3_nt: TGTGCCAGTAGTATGGCGGAATACACTGAAGCTTTCTTT
j_call: TRBJ1-1; clone_size: once; v_call: TRBV5-1; d_call: .; cdr3_aa: CASSSNTSPQGGTEAFF; cdr3_nt: TGCGCCAGCAGCTCAAATACCTCACCCCAGGGAGGCACTGAAGCTTTCTTT
j_call: TRBJ2-7; clone_size: once; v_call: TRBV2; d_call: TRBD1; cdr3_aa: CASSEGGTGKRQYF; cdr3_nt: TGTGCCAGCAGTGAAGGAGGGACAGGGAAGAGGCAGTACTTC